The clone carrying this TCR beta chain was counted between two and nine times. The CDR3 consists of 14 residues. The germline CDR1 and CDR2 sequences are SGHTA and FQGNSA. The V segment lost 5 bases and the J segment 3 bases; nucleotides outside the gene matches: 4. Addition of a universal primer site occurred through template switching, and cDNA carried unique molecular identifiers. MiXCR, applied by TCRdb to the 5' RACE reads, yields one record per CDR3 protein. The sample carries 450,000 or so distinct CDR3 sequences, around 20% recorded once. This specimen comes from a study of identical twins. Sequenced: naive T cells sorted from blood. The TCR originated in a man aged 45-60 years in good health. The gene calls are TRBV7-2 and TRBJ2-3; 8 bases fit TRBD2. The chain's CDR3 is CASSRGGRTDTQYF. DNA for the CDR3: TGTGCCAGCAGCCGCGGGGGGCGGACAGATACGCAGTATTTT.